This T cell receptor beta chain is from a study of blood T cell repertoires in COVID-19. The CDR3 is 13 residues long. CDR1 and CDR2 (germline): MDHEN, SYDVKM. V dropped 10 bases and J dropped 0 bases, with 9 bases sitting between them. Using immunoSEQ multiplex PCR, the repertoire was profiled, and TCRdb retains in-frame clones only, with some absent. The sample has about 170,000 clones; more than 70% are singletons. The chain has TRBV28 and TRBJ2-2; tentatively, D is TRBD1 (6 bases). This clonotype originated in a woman aged 70-85 years who had recovered from COVID-19. The specimen was peripheral blood. CDR3 coding DNA: TGTGCCACCCAGGGGCCGAACACCGGGGAGCTGTTTTTT. Encoded protein: CATQGPNTGELFF.